This T cell receptor beta chain was recovered during a study of Graves' ophthalmopathy and Graves' hyperthyroidism (dated by TCRdb to 2016 to 2019). For the study in its entirety: Peripheral blood was collected at initial diagnosis, before any treatment. The study used TCR beta repertoire signatures to distinguish Graves' ophthalmopathy from Graves' hyperthyroidism and to predict progression to ophthalmopathy. In total, under 150 blood samples were TCR-sequenced: around 42 ophthalmopathy, some 75 hyperthyroidism and some 17 hyperthyroidism-to-ophthalmopathy patients. To explore V-J signatures that distinguish ophthalmopathy from hyperthyroidism, a discovery set of 100 patients was enrolled, made up of roughly 41 with ophthalmopathy and 55 to 65 with stable hyperthyroidism. An independent validation cohort was composed of some 19 hyperthyroidism patients and around 16 patients who later progressed from hyperthyroidism to ophthalmopathy. In five or six hyperthyroidism patients, the T-cell repertoires found in thyroid tissue were compared with those found in blood. Following sample collection, hyperthyroidism patients were given methimazole at a starting dose of 30 mg daily, and ophthalmopathy patients were given high-dose intravenous methylprednisolone. For training and testing, the roughly 97 patients in the discovery cohort were randomly divided in a 7:3 ratio.

Concerning this clonotype itself: Its antigen is unknown. Relative to the germline gene, one junction end is altered; a read error may explain this.

On the study overall, not on this receptor specifically: Among expanded thyroid clonotypes with frequency above 0.001, most also showed up in blood, which suggests that blood repertoires may reflect the thyroid immune response. In validation, the model predicted ophthalmopathy progression with less than 71% sensitivity and 72.22% specificity; around twelve predicted patients were CT-confirmed with GO in a median of about 7.1 months. The 13-signature model separated ophthalmopathy from stable hyperthyroidism with about 86% sensitivity and about 81% specificity in cross-validation, and 80%/75% in the test set. No statistical method was used to set the sample size in advance, and the investigators knew which group each participant was assigned to.

Stable hyperthyroidism was defined as no progression to ophthalmopathy within 18 months of follow-up. The hyperthyroidism patients were 18 to 65 years old and newly diagnosed, with a disease duration of less than 2 months. Patients with other autoimmune diseases, uncontrolled infections, pregnancy or lactation were excluded from the study. Diagnosis relied on clinical symptoms, serum thyroxine, TRAb, thyroid ultrasound and orbital computed tomography. PBMCs were isolated from approximately 10 ml of fresh peripheral blood by Ficoll-Paque density gradient centrifugation. Total RNA was extracted using Trizol reagent, and RNA quality was checked on an Agilent 2100 Bioanalyzer. From cysteine to phenylalanine, the CDR3 is 14 amino acids long. CDR3 DNA only is kept here, 42 bases in frame from base 1. Via the germline V gene (reference sequence), CDR1 is GTSNPN and CDR2 SVGIG. For repertoire sequencing, TCR beta CDR3 regions were amplified from RNA transcripts. The first round of RT-PCR was done with HTBI primers and the Qiagen OneStep RT-PCR kit, and was followed by a second round of multiplex PCR, then size selection and purification. Sequencing of the libraries was carried out on an Illumina HiSeq2000 in paired-end mode with 100 bp reads. In the source study's methods: SOAPnuke was used for read processing, and reads with adapters, uncalled bases, a mean Phred below 15, or no exact constant-primer or identifier match were discarded. High-quality paired reads were merged with COPE v1.2.5. Each unique nucleotide sequence was defined as a clonotype, and clonotypes were aligned to IMGT TRB V, D and J references with MiTCR v1.1. The analysis was limited to V-J combinations with a frequency above 0.0001, which together covered approximately 99% of the repertoires. For each V-J combination, a TCR clonal expansion and chaos score was defined as the ratio of F50 clonal expansion to chaos observed in the TCRdist matrix. Welch's t-statistics and random forest were used to reduce features to approximately 13 V-J combinations, which were fed into a naive Bayes classifier. The Morisita-Horn index was used to measure how similar the thyroid and blood repertoires were. TCRdb handled the public reads itself, with Q25 trimming in fastp and clone calling in MiXCR, and kept productive beta chains. Duplicate CDR3 protein sequences are folded into a single record with the most common DNA and genes. These V and J calls rely on TCRdb rather than the paper's analysis. Recorded for this sample are hundreds of thousands of distinct CDR3 sequences; approximately 21% of them occurred a single time. 7.1% of the sample is in the top ten clones.

The receptor was isolated from a young woman with stable Graves' hyperthyroidism. Some clones in this sample may be carry-over from other donors' samples. Donor details come from another sample of the same person, matched by shared clones. The V and J segments used are TRBV30 and TRBJ1-5, and 12 junctional nucleotides match TRBD1. Sequenced material: peripheral blood. The CDR3 in this case is CAGRDRGHGQPQHF. In nucleotide form, the sequence is TGTGCCGGGAGGGACAGGGGGCATGGTCAGCCCCAGCATTTT.